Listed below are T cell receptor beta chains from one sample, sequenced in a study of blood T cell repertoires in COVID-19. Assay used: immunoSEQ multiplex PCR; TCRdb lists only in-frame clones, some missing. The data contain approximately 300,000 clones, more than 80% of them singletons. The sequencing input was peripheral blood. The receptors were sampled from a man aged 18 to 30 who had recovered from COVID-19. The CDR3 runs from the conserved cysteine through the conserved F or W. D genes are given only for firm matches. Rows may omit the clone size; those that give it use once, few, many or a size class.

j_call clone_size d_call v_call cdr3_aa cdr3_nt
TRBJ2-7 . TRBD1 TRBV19 CASSSGTGGSYEQYF TGTGCCAGTAGTTCCGGGACAGGGGGCTCCTACGAGCAGTACTTC
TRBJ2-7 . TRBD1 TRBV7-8 CASSSGTGREQYF TGTGCCAGCAGCTCCGGGACAGGGCGCGAGCAGTACTTC
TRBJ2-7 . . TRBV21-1 CASSPRDLYEQYF TGTGCCAGCAGCCCCCGGGATCTCTACGAGCAGTACTTC
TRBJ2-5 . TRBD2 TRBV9 CASSVSSGTSGQTQYF TGTGCCAGCAGCGTTTCCTCTGGGACTAGCGGGCAGACCCAGTACTTC
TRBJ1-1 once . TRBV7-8 CASSSPLNTEAFF TGTGCCAGCAGCTCCCCTTTGAACACTGAAGCTTTCTTT
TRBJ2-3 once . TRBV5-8 CASSLYGSSTDTQYF TGTGCCAGCAGCTTGTACGGGAGTTCCACAGATACGCAGTATTTT
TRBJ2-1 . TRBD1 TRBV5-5 CASSRPTGQLNEQFF TGTGCCAGCAGCAGGCCGACAGGGCAGTTGAATGAGCAGTTCTTC
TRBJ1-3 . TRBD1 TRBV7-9 CASGPPDRTRGNTIYF TGTGCCAGCGGGCCCCCGGACAGGACCAGAGGAAACACCATATATTTT
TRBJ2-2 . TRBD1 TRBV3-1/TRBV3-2 CASRRDRYTGELFF TGTGCCAGCAGACGGGACAGATACACCGGGGAGCTGTTTTTT
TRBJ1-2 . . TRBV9 CASSVGGQSGYGYTF TGTGCCAGCAGCGTGGGTGGGCAGAGCGGCTATGGCTACACCTTC
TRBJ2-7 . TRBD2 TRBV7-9 CASSLGLAGSEQYF TGTGCCAGCAGCCTCGGACTAGCGGGAAGTGAGCAGTACTTC
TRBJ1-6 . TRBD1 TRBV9 CASSFHRGSDSPLHF TGTGCCAGCAGCTTCCACAGGGGTTCAGATTCACCCCTCCACTTT
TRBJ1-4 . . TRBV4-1 CASSHQSVNEKLFF TGCGCCAGCAGCCATCAATCGGTTAATGAAAAACTGTTTTTT
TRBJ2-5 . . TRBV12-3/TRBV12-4 CASSFLRRETQYF TGTGCCAGCAGTTTCCTTAGAAGAGAGACCCAGTACTTC
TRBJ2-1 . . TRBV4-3 CASSQQGHSGEQFF TGCGCCAGCAGCCAACAAGGACATAGCGGTGAGCAGTTCTTC
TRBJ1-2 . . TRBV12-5 CASGHDSGSYGYTF TGTGCTAGTGGTCACGACTCGGGGTCCTATGGCTACACCTTC
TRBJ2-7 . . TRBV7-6 CASSLSDSYYEQYF TGTGCCAGCAGCTTAAGCGACAGCTACTACGAGCAGTACTTC
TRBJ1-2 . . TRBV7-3 CASSPAQGDYGYTF TGTGCCAGCAGCCCCGCACAGGGAGACTATGGCTACACCTTC
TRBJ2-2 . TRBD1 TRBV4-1 CASSPRDRERGTGELFF TGCGCCAGCAGCCCCCGGGACAGGGAGAGGGGCACCGGGGAGCTGTTTTTT
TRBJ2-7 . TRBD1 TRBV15 CATSRLLQGGDEQYF TGTGCCACCAGCAGACTTCTACAGGGGGGCGACGAGCAGTACTTC
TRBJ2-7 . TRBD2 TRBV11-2 CASSPLGLAVPPYEQYF TGTGCCAGCAGCCCTCTAGGACTAGCGGTACCCCCCTACGAGCAGTACTTC
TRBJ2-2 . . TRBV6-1 CASSEAPQGNTGELFF TGTGCCAGCAGTGAAGCCCCACAGGGGAACACCGGGGAGCTGTTTTTT
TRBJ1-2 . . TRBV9 CASTYGSSNYGYTF TGTGCCAGCACCTATGGGAGTTCTAACTATGGCTACACCTTC
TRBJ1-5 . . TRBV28 CASIRQGNQPQHF TGTGCCAGCATACGACAGGGCAATCAGCCCCAGCATTTT
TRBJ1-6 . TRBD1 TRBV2 CASRKGQGESPLHF TGTGCCAGCAGGAAAGGACAGGGGGAATCACCCCTCCACTTT
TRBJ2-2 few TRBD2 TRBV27 CASSPWGGYTGELFF TGTGCCAGCAGTCCATGGGGGGGTTACACCGGGGAGCTGTTTTTT
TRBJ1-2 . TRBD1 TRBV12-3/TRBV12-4 CASSSDRGGYTF TGTGCCAGCAGTTCCGACAGGGGTGGCTACACCTTC
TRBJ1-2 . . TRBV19 CASSTLSGPLGYTF TGTGCCAGTAGTACTCTATCAGGGCCCCTCGGCTACACCTTC
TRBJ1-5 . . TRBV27 CASSSGSNQPQHF TGTGCCAGCAGTTCGGGAAGCAATCAGCCCCAGCATTTT
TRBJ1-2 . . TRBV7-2 CASSLFGQASNYGYTF TGTGCCAGCAGCCTTTTCGGCCAGGCCTCTAACTATGGCTACACCTTC
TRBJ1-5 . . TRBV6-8 CASSHTGFQDSNQPQHF TGTGCCAGCAGTCATACTGGCTTTCAGGATAGCAATCAGCCCCAGCATTTT
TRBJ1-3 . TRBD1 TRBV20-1 CSASETGGNTIYF TGCAGTGCTAGTGAGACAGGGGGTAACACCATATATTTT